A single sample gave rise to the 26 T cell receptor beta chains below, sequenced in a study of coeliac disease. Libraries were prepared by immunoSEQ multiplex PCR; TCRdb keeps only in-frame clonotypes and omits some of them. Among 2,500 to 3,500 clones listed, 64% were seen once. Material: intraepithelial lymphocytes from the gut. The receptors shown here come from a woman in her 40s.

This clone was counted a single time. The chain uses TRBV7-9 and TRBJ1-3; D is unresolved. V gave up 2 bases and J gave up 4 bases, with 9 bases separating them. CDR3 size: 14 residues. Looked up from germline, CDR1 is SEHNR and CDR2 is FQNEAQ (reference sequence). This CDR3 reads CASSLYDTGNTIYF. DNA of the CDR3: TGTGCCAGCAGCTTATACGACACGGGAAACACCATATATTTT.

The V and J genes are TRBV7-8 and TRBJ2-3; TRBD2 might be the D (5 bases). The CDR3 totals 15 residues. Looked up from germline, CDR1 is SGHVS and CDR2 is FQNEAQ. Trimming shortened V by 2 bases and J by 1 base, and 10 bases separated the two germline ends. In DNA form, the CDR3 reads TGTGCCAGCAGCTTACCAGCGGATGGCACAGATACGCAGTATTTT. It is translated as CASSLPADGTDTQYF.

The chain couples TRBV6-5 to TRBJ1-2; 7 bases are a match to TRBD1. Germline CDR1 reads MNHEY; CDR2 reads SVGAGI. This CDR3 region has 16 residues. J was trimmed by 4 bases and V by 2 bases; bases with no gene match: 10. The CDR3 DNA follows: TGTGCCAGCAGTTACGGAGCAGGGGCAGGGGGCTATGGCTACACCTTC. Translation: CASSYGAGAGGYGYTF.

The chain links TRBV28 to TRBJ1-4; 7 positions agree with TRBD1. J was trimmed by 6 bases and V by 4 bases; bases with no gene match: 2. The germline V gene has CDR1 MDHEN and CDR2 SYDVKM. The CDR3 consists of 13 residues. The CDR3: CASSSTGDEKLFF. CDR3 nucleotide sequence: TGTGCCAGCAGTTCAACAGGGGATGAAAAACTGTTTTTT.

V and J are TRBV19 and TRBJ1-2; possibly TRBD1 for D (6 bases). CDR1 is LNHDA, CDR2 SQIVND, per germline (reference sequence). The CDR3 is 13 amino acids. The ends were cut back, 6 bases at V and 3 bases at J, with 11 bases in the middle. The CDR3 spells CASSPDRDYGYTF. CDR3 bases: TGTGCCAGTAGCCCGGACAGAGACTATGGCTACACCTTC.

V is TRBV6-1 and J is TRBJ2-7; the match to TRBD1 covers 8 bases. CDR1 MNHNS and CDR2 SASEGT come from the germline V gene. This CDR3 contains 17 residues. The junction had 9 bases not matched to a gene; V was cut back by 1 base and J by 1 base. Here the CDR3 DNA reads TGTGCCAGCAGTGAAGTCAGGGGGCGACCTTCTTCCTACGAGCAGTACTTC. Protein product: CASSEVRGRPSSYEQYF.

The V call is TRBV30, the J call TRBJ1-1; unclear D gene. The germline gives CDR1 GTSNPN, CDR2 SVGIG (reference sequence). The CDR3 runs 12 residues. Trimming cost V 1 base and J 8 bases, with 11 bases left between them. In nucleotides, the CDR3 is TGTGCCTGGAGTGCTGGGCGTTTGGAAGCTTTCTTT. The encoded protein is CAWSAGRLEAFF.

The rearrangement uses TRBV7-9 and TRBJ1-1, with 7 bases that match TRBD1. Germline values: CDR1 SEHNR, CDR2 FQNEAQ (reference sequence). Losses at the gene ends were 2 bases for V and 4 bases for J; bases not matched to a gene: 10. CDR3 length equals 16 residues. The CDR3, as DNA: TGTGCCAGCAGCTTAACGGGGCCCAGGGGGTCCACTGAAGCTTTCTTT. This sequence encodes CASSLTGPRGSTEAFF.

The table lists this clone with a few counts. Germline is not matched at one junction end, which may reflect a read error. Here the CDR3 reads CSVEPGELF. The CDR3 region has the DNA TGCAGCGTTGAACCCGGAGAGCTCTTC. The chain carries TRBV29-1 and TRBJ2-1; D gene unclear. Germline assignment: CDR1 SQVTM and CDR2 ANQGSEA. CDR3 length equals 9 residues.

In this sample, this clone turned up once. The genes are TRBV21-1 and TRBJ2-7; the table's D call, TRBD2, was not checked against the DNA. TRBV21-1 is designated a pseudogene. The CDR3 consists of 14 residues. CDR3 nucleotide sequence: TGTGCCAGCAGCAAACATGTGGGGGGCTACGAGCAGTACTTC. It yields the protein CASSKHVGGYEQYF.

The chain links TRBV27 to TRBJ2-3, with D perhaps TRBD1 (6 bases). Trimming stripped 6 bases from V and 0 bases from J, with 16 bases between. CDR1 is MNHEY, CDR2 SMNVEV, per germline (reference sequence). The CDR3 is 16 amino acids. DNA of the CDR3: TGTGCCAGCAGCCGAGGGGGAGCAGGGAGCACAGATACGCAGTATTTT. This codes for CASSRGGAGSTDTQYF.

This clone was picked up a small number of times. The DNA for the CDR3 is TGTGCCAGCAGTGGGCAGACGGGAGGGACTGAAGCTTTCTTT. Residues: CASSGQTGGTEAFF. The J gene is TRBJ1-1, the V gene TRBV25-1; D is undetermined. The germline V and J ends were trimmed by 4 bases and 5 bases, with 14 bases remaining between them. The CDR3 has 14 amino acids. CDR1 and CDR2 from the germline V gene are MGHDK and SYGVNS.

The V call is TRBV19, the J call TRBJ2-1, with TRBD1 matching over 9 bases. The CDR3 has 16 residues. The V gene's germline CDR1 is LNHDA and CDR2 SQIVND (reference sequence). The V gene end was trimmed by 3 bases and the J gene end by 5 bases; junction bases not matched to a gene: 8. The CDR3 DNA follows: TGTGCCAGTAGTATGAGGGCGGGACAGGGACACAATGAGCAGTTCTTC. Protein: CASSMRAGQGHNEQFF.

This chain connects TRBV4-1 to TRBJ2-7, with D possibly TRBD1 on 6 matching bases. CDR3 length equals 16 residues. Deletions cut 3 bases from V and 0 bases from J, with 15 bases between. CDR1 and CDR2 (germline): MGHRA, YSYEKL. This chain's CDR3 is CASSHEGTFSSYEQYF. In DNA form, the CDR3 reads TGCGCCAGCAGCCACGAGGGGACATTCAGCTCCTACGAGCAGTACTTC.

The table lists this clone with a count of one. The CDR3 sequence is CASSYSTENIQYF. CDR3 nucleotide sequence: TGTGCCAGCAGCTACTCGACAGAAAACATTCAGTACTTC. The chain combines TRBV11-2 with TRBJ2-4; D is possibly TRBD1 (5 bases). Germline CDR1 reads SGHAT; CDR2 reads FQNNGV. This CDR3 has 13 residues. The ends were cut back, 4 bases at V and 5 bases at J, with 9 bases in the middle. Combining the CDR3 with reference TRBV11-2 and TRBJ2-4 gives the whole variable domain EAGVAQSPRYKIIEKRQSVAFWCNPISGHATLYWYQQILGQGPKLLIQFQNNGVVDDSQLPKDRFSAERLKGVDSTLKIQPAKLEDSAVYLCASSYSTENIQYFGAGTRLSVL.

This chain links TRBV28 with TRBJ2-5; 9 bases match TRBD2. Gene TRBJ2-7 matches the end of the DNA better, so the J call may be wrong. The CDR3 is 14 amino acids. The germline V gene encodes CDR1 MDHEN and CDR2 SYDVKM. CDR3 DNA sequence: TGTGCCAGCAGTTCAGGGACTAGCAGTTACGAGCAGTACTTC. Its protein product is CASSSGTSSYEQYF.

The rearrangement links TRBV19 to TRBJ2-3, with 10 nucleotides matching TRBD2. J was trimmed by 3 bases and V by 6 bases; bases with no gene match: 6. Germline V gives CDR1 LNHDA, CDR2 SQIVND (reference sequence). CDR3 length equals 15 residues. The CDR3: CASRGTSVGTDTQYF. The DNA of the CDR3 is TGTGCCAGTAGGGGGACTAGCGTGGGGACAGATACGCAGTATTTT.

The J gene is TRBJ2-7, the V gene TRBV5-1, with 11 bases aligning to TRBD2. Germline values: CDR1 SGHRS, CDR2 YFSETQ. V lost 4 bases and J lost 6; bases outside the gene matches: 9. This CDR3 is built from 15 residues. CDR3 in amino acids: CASSPFLAGGSEQYF. CDR3 nucleotides: TGCGCCAGCAGCCCCTTTCTAGCGGGAGGCTCCGAGCAGTACTTC. Full variable domain (missing parts from reference TRBV5-1 and TRBJ2-7): KAGVTQTPRYLIKTRGQQVTLSCSPISGHRSVSWYQQTPGQGLQFLFEYFSETQRNKGNFPGRFSGRQFSNSRSEMNVSTLELGDSALYLCASSPFLAGGSEQYFGPGTRLTVT.

This clone was seen a handful of times. The same CDR3 is also encoded by other DNA sequences in this sample. The chain combines TRBV9 with TRBJ2-3, with TRBD2 identical over 8 bases. The CDR3 is 15 residues long. Germline V lookup: CDR1 SGDLS, CDR2 YYNGEE. V lost 3 bases, J lost 0 bases, and 3 bases stayed unmatched. CDR3: CASSDASGSTDTQYF. The DNA of the CDR3 is TGTGCCAGCAGCGACGCTAGCGGGAGCACAGATACGCAGTATTTT.

The V call is TRBV7-9, the J call TRBJ2-1; 7 bases match TRBD1. The V gene end was trimmed by 4 bases and the J gene end by 4 bases; junction bases not matched to a gene: 7. The CDR3 is 15 residues long. CDR1 SEHNR and CDR2 FQNEAQ come from the germline V gene (reference sequence). The CDR3 is CASSSGRDRYNEQFF. The DNA for the CDR3 is TGTGCCAGCAGCTCGGGCCGGGACAGATACAATGAGCAGTTCTTC.

This clone counts as medium-sized. V gene TRBV6-5 combines with J gene TRBJ2-7; TRBD1 agrees at 10 bases. This CDR3 spans 14 amino acids. The germline V gene encodes CDR1 MNHEY and CDR2 SVGAGI. The ends lost 6 bases at V and 7 bases at J; junction bases unmatched: 9. Here the CDR3 DNA reads TGTGCCAGCAGGTTCGACAGGGGGCTTGGGGAGCAGTACTTC. Protein product: CASRFDRGLGEQYF.

This clone was detected a few times. This chain links TRBV5-6 with TRBJ2-2, with D possibly matching TRBD2 (7 bases). The ends were cut back, 0 bases at V and 3 bases at J, with 12 bases in the middle. The CDR3 is 16 residues long. Germline-derived CDR1 and CDR2 are SGHDT and YYEEEE. The CDR3 spells CASSLAGGGDTGELFF. The CDR3 DNA sequence: TGTGCCAGCAGCTTGGCCGGAGGGGGGGACACCGGGGAGCTGTTTTTT.

V usage is TRBV25-1 and J usage is TRBJ1-1; 12 positions match TRBD1. V shed 4 bases and J 6 bases; nucleotides not matched to a gene: 3. There are 14 residues in the CDR3. Germline V CDR1 and CDR2: MGHDK, SYGVNS. The CDR3 sequence is CASSGRDRGPEAFF. CDR3 coding DNA: TGTGCCAGCAGTGGCCGGGACAGGGGGCCTGAAGCTTTCTTT.

The chain is built from TRBV18 and TRBJ2-7, with 10 bases that match TRBD2. The CDR3 runs to 16 residues. Unmatched junction bases numbered 9, after V lost 2 bases and J lost 5 bases. Per germline, CDR1 KGHSH and CDR2 LQKENI. The CDR3, as DNA: TGTGCCAGCTCACCATTTCCCGCTAGCGGGAGTGACGAGCAGTACTTC. The encoded protein is CASSPFPASGSDEQYF. Filled out from reference TRBV18 and TRBJ2-7, the complete variable domain reads NAGVMQNPRHLVRRRGQEARLRCSPMKGHSHVYWYRQLPEEGLKFMVYLQKENIIDESGMPKERFSAEFPKEGPSILRIQQVVRGDSAAYFCASSPFPASGSDEQYFGPGTRLTVT.

The chain has TRBV9 and TRBJ2-7, with 8 nucleotides matching TRBD1. The CDR3 spans 15 residues. In germline, CDR1 is SGDLS, CDR2 YYNGEE. V was clipped by 0 bases and J by 4 bases; unmatched bases: 6. Here the CDR3 DNA reads TGTGCCAGCAGCGTAGCTGGGCAGGGGGCTTACGAGCAGTACTTC. Residues: CASSVAGQGAYEQYF.

This clone was seen just once. The genes are TRBV27 and TRBJ2-7; D remains unclear. The germline CDR1 and CDR2 sequences are MNHEY and SMNVEV (reference sequence). Deletions cut 0 bases from V and 4 bases from J, with 16 bases between. This CDR3 is 16 amino acids long. As DNA, the CDR3 is TGTGCCAGCAGTTTATCCACAGTGTTGGGTAGTTACGAGCAGTACTTC. It is translated as CASSLSTVLGSYEQYF.